These T cell receptor beta chains were read from a single sample in a study of blood T cells in healthy people across ages. Each CDR3 protein is one row after TCRdb ran MiXCR on the 5' RACE reads. Here the sample spans about 1.6 million distinct CDR3 sequences, approximately 32% being singletons. The material sequenced was blood. Receptor source: a woman in her thirties in good health. Each CDR3 is given with its conserved first and last residue. The order of the fields is V gene, J gene, clone size, D gene, CDR3 DNA, CDR3 protein. D genes are given only for firm matches. Part of the rows lack a size; the others show once, few, many or a class for expanded clones.

TRBV29-1	TRBJ1-1	few	-	TGCAGCGTTGTGCAGGGGCACACTGAAGCTTTCTTT	CSVVQGHTEAFF
TRBV2	TRBJ1-6	-	-	TGTGCCAGCAGCGGACTCCTCAATTCACCCCTCCACTTT	CASSGLLNSPLHF
TRBV5-6	TRBJ2-7	-	-	TGTGCCAGCAGCCGTATGCCTGGGACACCCGAGCAGTACTTC	CASSRMPGTPEQYF
TRBV18	TRBJ2-7	-	-	TGTGCCAGCTCACCACGAATTGGGTCGGGGCCGAGGGCCCAGTACTTC	CASSPRIGSGPRAQYF
TRBV3-1	TRBJ2-3	few	TRBD2	TGTGCCAGCAGCCAAGTTGGTAGCGGGAAGGGCACAGATACGCAGTATTTT	CASSQVGSGKGTDTQYF
TRBV6-2/TRBV6-3	TRBJ1-2	many	TRBD1	TGTGCCAGCAGCGGGACAGGGAAGGATGGCTACACCTTC	CASSGTGKDGYTF
TRBV27	TRBJ2-3	-	TRBD2	TGTGCCAGCAGGAAAAACGGGGGGGACCTCACAGATACGCAGTATTTT	CASRKNGGDLTDTQYF
TRBV20-1	TRBJ2-5	many	TRBD1	TGCAGTGCTAGAGAGCCTGGAAGGCTTAGACAGGGCCAAGAGACCCAGTACTTC	CSAREPGRLRQGQETQYF
TRBV18	TRBJ2-7	-	-	TGTGCCAGCTCACCCGATACTAGCGAGCAGTACTTC	CASSPDTSEQYF
TRBV7-9	TRBJ1-1	-	-	TGTGCCAGCAGCTCTAGTCTGGTCTCTGAAGCTTTCTTT	CASSSSLVSEAFF
TRBV10-1	TRBJ2-5	few	-	TGCGCCAGCAGTGAGCCGAACAGGGTAAAGACCCAGTACTTC	CASSEPNRVKTQYF
TRBV7-9	TRBJ2-7	-	-	TGTGCCAGCAGCTTAGGATCGGGTGGACCCGACGAGCAGTACTTC	CASSLGSGGPDEQYF
TRBV20-1	TRBJ2-1	-	-	TGCAGTGCGAACGGGAATCCCCAAAGGGGTAGCTCCTACAATGAGCAGTTCTTC	CSANGNPQRGSSYNEQFF
TRBV24-1	TRBJ2-7	-	-	TGTGCCACCGGAGGCCCCAGGGGCTACGAGCAGTACTTC	CATGGPRGYEQYF
TRBV4-1	TRBJ1-5	few	-	TGCGCCAGCAACCCCTTCTGGGGGAATCAGCCCCAGCATTTT	CASNPFWGNQPQHF
TRBV5-4	TRBJ2-1	-	TRBD2	TGTGCCAGCAGCCCTGGACTAGCTGAGCAGTTCTTC	CASSPGLAEQFF
TRBV5-1	TRBJ2-5	-	TRBD2	TGCGCCAGCAGCTTTGGTAGCGGGGGTAGCTTGGAGGAGACCCAGTACTTC	CASSFGSGGSLEETQYF
TRBV27	TRBJ1-6	-	-	TGTGCCAGCAGTTTGAGGAAGGATATCGTTTCACCCCTCCACTTT	CASSLRKDIVSPLHF
TRBV18	TRBJ2-7	few	-	TGTGCCAGCTCACCGGGGGTCGGCCACGAGCAGTACTTC	CASSPGVGHEQYF
TRBV9	TRBJ2-1	few	TRBD2	TGTGCCAGCAGCGTAGCCAGCGGGAGAGGCAATGAGCAGTTCTTC	CASSVASGRGNEQFF
TRBV7-9	TRBJ2-1	few	-	TGTGCCAGCAGCTCGACTCCCTTCGCGGTAACAAGGGGGGCCTACAATGAGCAGTTCTTC	CASSSTPFAVTRGAYNEQFF
TRBV4-2	TRBJ2-1	once	TRBD2	TGTGCCAGCAACCAAGAGTCACACGGGGGGAGACAGTACAATGAGCAGTTCTTC	CASNQESHGGRQYNEQFF
TRBV27	TRBJ1-2	-	-	TGTGCCAGCGGAATGACGGGCGGCTACACCTTC	CASGMTGGYTF
TRBV20-1	TRBJ2-1	-	-	TGCAGTGCTAGAGAGGTTAGGGGACAAGGCTGCAATGAGCAGTTCTTC	CSAREVRGQGCNEQFF
TRBV29-1	TRBJ2-1	many	-	TGCAGCGTTGCTCCTCAGGGGAAACTCAATGAGCAGTTCTTC	CSVAPQGKLNEQFF
TRBV5-1	TRBJ2-7	-	-	TGCGCCAGCAGCCGGACACAAACTTCCTACGAGCAGTACTTC	CASSRTQTSYEQYF
TRBV12-3/TRBV12-4	TRBJ1-2	-	TRBD1	TGTGCCAGCAGTGTCGGACAGGCCGGGCGAGGCTACACCTTC	CASSVGQAGRGYTF
TRBV3-1	TRBJ2-7	-	-	TGTGCCAGCAGCCTAGGACCGGGAGAACCCTACGAGCAGTACTTC	CASSLGPGEPYEQYF